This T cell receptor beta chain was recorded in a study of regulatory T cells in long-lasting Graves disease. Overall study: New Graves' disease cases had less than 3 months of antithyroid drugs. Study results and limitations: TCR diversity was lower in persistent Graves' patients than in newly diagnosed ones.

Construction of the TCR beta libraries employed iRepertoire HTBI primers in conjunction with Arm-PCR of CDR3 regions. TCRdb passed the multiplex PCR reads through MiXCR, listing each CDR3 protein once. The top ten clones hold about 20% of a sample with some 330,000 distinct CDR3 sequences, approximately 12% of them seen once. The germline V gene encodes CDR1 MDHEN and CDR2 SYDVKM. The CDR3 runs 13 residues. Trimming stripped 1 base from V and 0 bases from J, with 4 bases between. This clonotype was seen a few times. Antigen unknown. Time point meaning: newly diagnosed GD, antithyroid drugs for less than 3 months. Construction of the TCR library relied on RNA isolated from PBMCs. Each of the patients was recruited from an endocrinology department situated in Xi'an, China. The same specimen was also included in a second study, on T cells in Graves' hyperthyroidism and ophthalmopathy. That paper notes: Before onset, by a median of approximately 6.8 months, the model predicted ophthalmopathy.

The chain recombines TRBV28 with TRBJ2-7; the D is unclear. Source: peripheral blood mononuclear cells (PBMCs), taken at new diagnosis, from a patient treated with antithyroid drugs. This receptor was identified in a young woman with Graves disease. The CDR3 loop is CASSLSHSYEQYF. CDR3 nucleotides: TGTGCCAGCAGTTTATCCCACTCCTACGAGCAGTACTTC.